Each of the 27 T cell receptor beta chains below was sequenced from the same sample in a study of blood T cell repertoires in COVID-19. The method was immunoSEQ multiplex PCR; TCRdb's version includes in-frame clones alone and lacks a portion of them. The table lists over 150,000 clones, around four fifths of them singletons. Material for sequencing was peripheral blood. The receptors stem from a woman of 80 years or more with COVID-19, enrolled during active disease.

In nucleotides, the CDR3 is TGTGCCACCCGATCCGGGACAGGGGCCGGGGATGGCTACACCTTC. Translating it yields CATRSGTGAGDGYTF. The chain recombines TRBV24-1 with TRBJ1-2; 10 bases fit TRBD1. The CDR3 totals 15 residues. Germline values: CDR1 KGHDR, CDR2 SFDVKD. Trimming cost V 9 bases and J 6 bases; bases outside gene matches: 12.

The J gene is TRBJ1-6, the V gene TRBV28; 7 nucleotides match TRBD1. The CDR3 contains 15 residues. V gave up 6 bases and J gave up 2 bases; unmatched junction bases: 4. Looked up from germline, CDR1 is MDHEN and CDR2 is SYDVKM. The CDR3 bases are TGTGCCAGCAGAGAGACAGGGACCTATAATTCACCCCTCCACTTT. Protein sequence: CASRETGTYNSPLHF.

The chain uses TRBV7-3 and TRBJ2-1, with D unclear. V was trimmed by 5 bases and J by 6 bases, leaving 17 bases between them. Germline assignment: CDR1 SGHTA and CDR2 FQGTGA. The CDR3 loop spans 15 amino acids. This CDR3 is CASSPRMRPTNEQFF. The CDR3 DNA reads as TGTGCCAGCAGCCCCCGGATGAGGCCCACCAATGAGCAGTTCTTC.

This sequence joins TRBV5-1 and TRBJ1-1; D remains ambiguous. V lost 0 bases and J 1 base, leaving 13 bases between the germline ends. Germline lookup yields CDR1 SGHRS and CDR2 YFSETQ. The CDR3 has 16 amino acids. The CDR3 loop is CASSLGGFGTNTEAFF. The CDR3 nucleotides are TGCGCCAGCAGCTTGGGAGGGTTTGGTACGAACACTGAAGCTTTCTTT.

The V call is TRBV5-1, the J call TRBJ2-7; 9 nucleotides line up with TRBD1. J was trimmed by 0 bases and V by 4 bases; bases with no gene match: 14. The V gene's germline CDR1 is SGHRS and CDR2 YFSETQ. CDR3 length: 18 residues. CDR3 amino acids: CASSPGTGTGSLSYEQYF. CDR3 nucleotide sequence: TGCGCCAGCAGCCCAGGGACCGGGACAGGGTCTCTCTCCTACGAGCAGTACTTC.

This chain uses TRBV14 with TRBJ2-5, with D hard to call. V lost 2 bases and J lost 4, with 14 bases in between. CDR1 and CDR2 from the germline V gene are SGHDN and FVKESK. This CDR3 is built from 15 residues. The DNA for the CDR3 is TGTGCCAGCAGCCAAATTGGGCCCGACCGAGAGACCCAGTACTTC. Amino acid sequence: CASSQIGPDRETQYF.

The genes are TRBV5-1 and TRBJ2-5; 10 bases match TRBD2. The J segment lost 1 base and the V segment lost 4 bases, leaving 7 bases of the junction unmatched. Germline V gives CDR1 SGHRS, CDR2 YFSETQ. The length of the CDR3 is 16 residues. CDR3 sequence reads: CASSQDSGGPQETQYF. CDR3 sequence (DNA): TGCGCCAGCAGCCAGGATAGCGGGGGGCCCCAAGAGACCCAGTACTTC.

This sequence joins TRBV7-8 and TRBJ1-2; the D is unclear. The germline V gene has CDR1 SGHVS and CDR2 FQNEAQ. The CDR3 is made up of 13 amino acids. The V gene lost 1 base and the J gene lost 8 bases, with 11 bases spanning the gap. The CDR3 sequence is CASSLGEGRGYTF. The CDR3, as DNA: TGTGCCAGCAGCTTAGGGGAGGGAAGGGGCTACACCTTC. Full variable domain (outside the CDR3, taken from reference TRBV7-8 and TRBJ1-2): GAGVSQSPRYKVAKRGQDVALRCDPISGHVSLFWYQQALGQGPEFLTYFQNEAQLDKSGLPSDRFFAERPEGSVSTLKIQRTQQEDSAVYLCASSLGEGRGYTFGSGTRLTVV.

This chain links TRBV12-3 or TRBV12-4 with TRBJ2-5; tentatively, D is TRBD1 (5 bases). This CDR3 region has 13 residues. V lost 4 bases to trimming and J lost 9 bases, with 15 bases between them. CDR3 loop: CASSSQGGDSQYF. DNA of the CDR3: TGTGCCAGCAGTTCCCAGGGTGGAGACTCCCAGTACTTC.

J is TRBJ1-2 and V is TRBV28, with TRBD1 matching over 10 bases. Germline CDR1 MDHEN, CDR2 SYDVKM. V shed 5 bases, J shed 8 bases, and the junction held 8 bases outside the gene matches. The CDR3 is 14 residues long. In DNA, the CDR3 is TGTGCCAGCAGTCCCGGACAGGGGGATAGGGGCTACACCTTC. It yields the protein CASSPGQGDRGYTF.

This clone came up once. The chain carries TRBV5-1 and TRBJ2-1, with 11 bases aligning to TRBD2. Germline trimming cut 1 base from V and 7 bases from J; bases unmatched to any gene: 4. Germline V lookup: CDR1 SGHRS, CDR2 YFSETQ. This CDR3 is 15 amino acids long. CDR3 sequence (DNA): TGCGCCAGCAGCTTGACTAGCGGGAGTACAAATGAGCAGTTCTTC. Its protein is CASSLTSGSTNEQFF. Filled out from reference TRBV5-1 and TRBJ2-1, the complete variable domain reads KAGVTQTPRYLIKTRGQQVTLSCSPISGHRSVSWYQQTPGQGLQFLFEYFSETQRNKGNFPGRFSGRQFSNSRSEMNVSTLELGDSALYLCASSLTSGSTNEQFFGPGTRLTVL.

CDR3 sequence (DNA): TGTGCCAGCAGCCAAGAGACTAGCGGGAGGAATACGCAGTATTTT. Translation gives CASSQETSGRNTQYF. V is TRBV3-1 (or the pseudogene TRBV3-2) and J is TRBJ2-3; 13 bases fit TRBD2. Germline assignment: CDR1 LGHDT and CDR2 YNNKEL (reference sequence). J gave up 7 bases and V 0 bases, and 1 base lay outside the gene matches. The CDR3 extends over 15 amino acids.

The chain links TRBV11-2 to TRBJ2-1; D is perhaps TRBD1 (5 bases). The V gene's germline CDR1 is SGHAT and CDR2 FQNNGV. The CDR3 has 13 amino acids. V lost 5 bases and J lost 5, with 10 bases in between. CDR3 in amino acids: CASSPDRNNEQFF. In DNA form, the CDR3 reads TGTGCCAGCAGCCCCGACAGAAACAATGAGCAGTTCTTC.

The rearrangement joins TRBV5-1 to TRBJ1-1; the match to TRBD1 covers 9 bases. Germline V gives CDR1 SGHRS, CDR2 YFSETQ. The CDR3 runs to 18 residues. V trimming: 3 bases; J trimming: 0 bases; junction bases outside the gene matches: 12. In DNA form, the CDR3 reads TGCGCCAGCAGCTCCGTCCCGGGACAGGGTCGGCTGAACACTGAAGCTTTCTTT. Translating it yields CASSSVPGQGRLNTEAFF.

V gene TRBV18 combines with J gene TRBJ2-3; TRBD2 aligns across 11 bases. V trimming: 6 bases; J trimming: 4 bases; junction bases outside the gene matches: 6. CDR3 size: 15 residues. Germline V gene sequence: CDR1 KGHSH, CDR2 LQKENI. The CDR3 sequence: CASSPIAGGADTQYF. The DNA of the CDR3 is TGTGCCAGCTCCCCCATAGCGGGAGGGGCAGATACGCAGTATTTT.

V is TRBV7-6 and J is TRBJ1-5, with no clear D. This CDR3 contains 16 residues. V shed 1 base and J shed 5 bases, with 15 bases lying between them. CDR1 and CDR2 from the germline V gene are SGHVS and FNYEAQ. The CDR3 sequence is CASSLGSALSDQPQHF. In DNA, the CDR3 is TGTGCCAGCAGCTTAGGTTCCGCTCTGAGCGATCAGCCCCAGCATTTT.

J is TRBJ2-1 and V is TRBV3-1 (or the pseudogene TRBV3-2), with 11 bases that match TRBD2. CDR1 is LGHDT and CDR2 is YNNKEL in the germline V gene (reference sequence). This CDR3 is 16 amino acids long. V lost 4 bases, J lost 6 bases, and 8 bases stayed unmatched. Here the CDR3 DNA reads TGTGCCAGCAGCCTCGGACGACTAGCGGGACTCAATGAGCAGTTCTTC. Residues: CASSLGRLAGLNEQFF.

This clone was counted between two and nine times. The rearrangement uses TRBV29-1 and TRBJ2-3; 7 bases agree with TRBD2. The J segment lost 3 bases and the V segment lost 5 bases, leaving 14 bases of the junction unmatched. The germline V gene encodes CDR1 SQVTM and CDR2 ANQGSEA. The CDR3 sequence is 16 residues long. Here the CDR3 reads CSVFRRERSLTDTQYF. The CDR3 DNA reads as TGCAGCGTTTTCCGGCGGGAGAGGAGCTTAACAGATACGCAGTATTTT.

CDR3: CASSQEKLAGANNEQFF. CDR3 bases: TGTGCCAGCAGCCAAGAGAAACTAGCGGGGGCCAACAATGAGCAGTTCTTC. The chain links TRBV3-1 (or the pseudogene TRBV3-2) to TRBJ2-1; 11 positions match TRBD2. Germline V gene sequence: CDR1 LGHDT, CDR2 YNNKEL (reference sequence). J was trimmed by 5 bases and V by 0 bases; bases with no gene match: 6. This CDR3 has 17 residues.

The chain recombines TRBV5-1 with TRBJ1-6; D gene unclear. Germline CDR1 reads SGHRS; CDR2 reads YFSETQ. V was clipped by 0 bases and J by 0 bases, with 4 bases between them. The CDR3 is 15 amino acids. The CDR3 DNA is TGCGCCAGCAGCTTGGTTAGCTCCTATAATTCACCCCTCCACTTT. Amino acids: CASSLVSSYNSPLHF.

CDR3 coding DNA: TGCGCCAGCAGCTTGGGGAGGCTGGACACTGAAGCTTTCTTT. This translates into CASSLGRLDTEAFF. The chain carries TRBV5-1 and TRBJ1-1; D gene unclear. The V end lost 0 bases, the J end lost 3 bases, and 9 bases lay between the germline ends. This CDR3 has 14 amino acids. From germline, CDR1 is SGHRS and CDR2 YFSETQ.

The chain couples TRBV19 to TRBJ1-2; D ambiguous. V lost 0 bases, J lost 8 bases, and 13 bases lay in between. CDR1 and CDR2 (germline): LNHDA, SQIVND (reference sequence). CDR3 length: 14 residues. The CDR3 region has the DNA TGTGCCAGTAGTATAGATATCTCAGCGGGAGGCTACACCTTC. This encodes CASSIDISAGGYTF.

J is TRBJ1-5 and V is TRBV27, with 10 bases aligning to TRBD1. CDR1 MNHEY and CDR2 SMNVEV come from the germline V gene (reference sequence). The CDR3 covers 15 residues. Trimming cost V 3 bases and J 2 bases; bases outside gene matches: 1. Here the CDR3 DNA reads TGTGCCAGCAGTTTCGGGACAGGGGGCAATCAGCCCCAGCATTTT. Protein product: CASSFGTGGNQPQHF.

The chain uses TRBV5-5 and TRBJ1-2; D ambiguous. Trimming took off 0 bases at V and 5 bases at J, with 14 bases between the two ends. Germline V gene lookup returns CDR1 SGHKS and CDR2 YYEKEE (reference sequence). The CDR3 sequence is 15 residues long. The CDR3 spells CASSLAGEGLYGYTF. The CDR3 DNA sequence: TGTGCCAGCAGCTTGGCGGGTGAGGGCCTTTATGGCTACACCTTC. Full variable domain (missing parts from reference TRBV5-5 and TRBJ1-2): DAGVTQSPTHLIKTRGQQVTLRCSPISGHKSVSWYQQVLGQGPQFIFQYYEKEERGRGNFPDRFSARQFPNYSSELNVNALLLGDSALYLCASSLAGEGLYGYTFGSGTRLTVV.

This clone was recorded a few times. The genes are TRBV10-3 and TRBJ2-7; 7 bases align to TRBD1. Trimming at V came to 7 bases and at J to 0 bases, leaving 3 bases not matched to a gene. This CDR3 contains 13 residues. Germline CDR1 and CDR2: ENHRY and SYGVKD. The CDR3, as DNA: TGTGCCATCAATCCAGGGGGCTCCTACGAGCAGTACTTC. This codes for CAINPGGSYEQYF.

This rearrangement joins TRBV7-2 to TRBJ2-3; 8 nucleotides line up with TRBD1. Germline CDR1 SGHTA, CDR2 FQGNSA. This CDR3 has 14 amino acids. V lost 4 bases, J lost 4 bases, and 4 bases stayed unmatched. This CDR3 reads CASSSKQGADTQYF. DNA of the CDR3: TGTGCCAGCAGCTCCAAACAGGGGGCAGATACGCAGTATTTT.

The count of this clone is one. The genes are TRBV29-1 and TRBJ2-3, with 8 bases fitting TRBD1. Per germline, CDR1 SQVTM and CDR2 ANQGSEA. The CDR3 covers 14 residues. Trimming at V came to 7 bases and at J to 2 bases, leaving 8 bases not matched to a gene. Here the CDR3 reads CSAPTGAYTDTQYF. The CDR3 bases are TGCAGCGCACCGACAGGGGCCTACACAGATACGCAGTATTTT.